Listed below are T cell receptor beta chains from one sample, sequenced in a study of OX40 agonist ivuxolimab in advanced cancers. Sequencing was performed with immunoSEQ multiplex PCR; in TCRdb, only in-frame clones are kept and a portion is missing. The table lists around 83,000 clones, more than 80% of them singletons. Material: CD4+ or CD8+ T cells sorted from blood, obtained in a trial of the OX40 agonist ivuxolimab. The receptors were sampled from an adult with an advanced solid tumor such as melanoma, head and neck, liver or kidney cancer. The CDR3 runs from the conserved cysteine through the conserved F or W. A D gene is named only where the DNA matches it firmly. Expanded clones are given a class, and other clones once, few, many or no size at all.

d_call: TRBD1
clone_size: NA
v_call: TRBV7-9
cdr3_length: 17
j_call: TRBJ1-3
cdr3_aa: CASSLMSATGAGNTIYF
cdr3_nt: TGTGCCAGCAGCTTAATGTCGGCGACAGGGGCTGGAAACACCATATATTTT

d_call: NA
clone_size: NA
v_call: TRBV29-1
cdr3_length: 12
j_call: TRBJ1-2
cdr3_aa: CSVKDSVGGYTF
cdr3_nt: TGCAGCGTGAAGGACAGCGTCGGTGGCTACACCTTC

d_call: NA
clone_size: NA
v_call: TRBV10-3
cdr3_length: 13
j_call: TRBJ2-1
cdr3_aa: CASREPPYNEQFF
cdr3_nt: TGTGCCTCCCGGGAGCCCCCCTACAATGAGCAGTTCTTC

d_call: TRBD2
clone_size: NA
v_call: TRBV6-1
cdr3_length: 14
j_call: TRBJ2-1
cdr3_aa: CASIIAGGPSEQFF
cdr3_nt: TGTGCCAGCATCATAGCGGGAGGGCCTTCTGAGCAGTTCTTC

d_call: NA
clone_size: NA
v_call: TRBV5-5
cdr3_length: 11
j_call: TRBJ2-1
cdr3_aa: CASSDPGDPFF
cdr3_nt: TGTGCCAGCAGCGACCCCGGGGATCCGTTCTTC

d_call: NA
clone_size: NA
v_call: TRBV6-1
cdr3_length: 14
j_call: TRBJ1-2
cdr3_aa: CASSEPGWSTGYTF
cdr3_nt: TGTGCCAGCAGTGAACCGGGGTGGTCGACTGGCTACACCTTC

d_call: NA
clone_size: NA
v_call: TRBV2
cdr3_length: 13
j_call: TRBJ2-2
cdr3_aa: CASTLRRAGELFF
cdr3_nt: TGTGCCAGCACTCTCCGGAGAGCCGGGGAGCTGTTTTTT

d_call: TRBD2
clone_size: NA
v_call: TRBV11-3
cdr3_length: 13
j_call: TRBJ2-3
cdr3_aa: CASSRLTSGPQYF
cdr3_nt: TGTGCCAGCAGCCGCCTGACTAGCGGGCCGCAGTATTTT

d_call: NA
clone_size: NA
v_call: TRBV9
cdr3_length: 13
j_call: TRBJ2-5
cdr3_aa: CASGRGDWETQYF
cdr3_nt: TGTGCCAGCGGGAGGGGGGATTGGGAGACCCAGTACTTC

d_call: NA
clone_size: NA
v_call: TRBV27
cdr3_length: 15
j_call: TRBJ2-7
cdr3_aa: CASRNAGTRSYEQYF
cdr3_nt: TGTGCCAGCAGGAACGCCGGGACTCGTTCCTACGAGCAGTACTTC

d_call: NA
clone_size: once
v_call: TRBV2
cdr3_length: 13
j_call: TRBJ2-7
cdr3_aa: CASTGPAGYEQYF
cdr3_nt: TGTGCCAGCACGGGACCCGCCGGCTACGAGCAGTACTTC

d_call: NA
clone_size: NA
v_call: TRBV7-9
cdr3_length: 13
j_call: TRBJ2-1
cdr3_aa: CASSLAGDNEQFF
cdr3_nt: TGTGCCAGCAGCTTAGCGGGAGACAATGAGCAGTTCTTC

d_call: NA
clone_size: NA
v_call: TRBV2
cdr3_length: 12
j_call: TRBJ2-7
cdr3_aa: CASSRLFYEQYF
cdr3_nt: TGTGCCAGCAGTCGTTTATTCTACGAGCAGTACTTC

d_call: NA
clone_size: NA
v_call: TRBV28
cdr3_length: 12
j_call: TRBJ1-1
cdr3_aa: CASSSGRFEAFF
cdr3_nt: TGTGCCAGCAGCTCGGGCAGGTTTGAAGCTTTCTTT

d_call: TRBD2
clone_size: NA
v_call: TRBV14
cdr3_length: 14
j_call: TRBJ2-7
cdr3_aa: CASSPGLAGLPQYF
cdr3_nt: TGTGCCAGCAGCCCGGGACTAGCGGGACTTCCCCAGTACTTC

d_call: TRBD1
clone_size: NA
v_call: TRBV10-2
cdr3_length: 13
j_call: TRBJ1-2
cdr3_aa: CASSWDRAYGYTF
cdr3_nt: TGCGCCAGCAGTTGGGACAGGGCCTATGGCTACACCTTC

d_call: NA
clone_size: NA
v_call: TRBV18
cdr3_length: 15
j_call: TRBJ2-2
cdr3_aa: CASSPHKKGTGELFF
cdr3_nt: TGTGCCAGCTCACCACACAAGAAGGGGACCGGGGAGCTGTTTTTT

d_call: NA
clone_size: NA
v_call: TRBV15
cdr3_length: 13
j_call: TRBJ2-7
cdr3_aa: CATSRDPLYEQYF
cdr3_nt: TGTGCCACCAGCAGAGATCCCCTCTACGAGCAGTACTTC

d_call: TRBD2
clone_size: NA
v_call: TRBV5-8
cdr3_length: 19
j_call: TRBJ2-7
cdr3_aa: CASSYTGKLAGVKPHEQYF
cdr3_nt: TGTGCCAGCAGCTATACAGGGAAACTAGCGGGAGTTAAACCCCACGAGCAGTACTTC

d_call: TRBD2
clone_size: NA
v_call: TRBV7-2
cdr3_length: 15
j_call: TRBJ2-7
cdr3_aa: CASSGGLAVTYEQYF
cdr3_nt: TGTGCCAGCAGCGGAGGACTAGCGGTAACCTACGAGCAGTACTTC

d_call: TRBD1
clone_size: few
v_call: TRBV6-1
cdr3_length: 13
j_call: TRBJ1-2
cdr3_aa: CASSERQGEGYTF
cdr3_nt: TGTGCCAGCAGTGAACGGCAGGGGGAAGGCTACACCTTC

d_call: NA
clone_size: NA
v_call: TRBV5-1
cdr3_length: 14
j_call: TRBJ2-2
cdr3_aa: CASRMNGEIGELFF
cdr3_nt: TGCGCCAGCAGAATGAATGGCGAAATCGGGGAGCTGTTTTTT

d_call: TRBD2
clone_size: NA
v_call: TRBV27
cdr3_length: 14
j_call: TRBJ2-4
cdr3_aa: CASSPRGEGNIQYF
cdr3_nt: TGTGCCAGCAGTCCCCGGGGGGAGGGAAACATTCAGTACTTC

d_call: NA
clone_size: NA
v_call: TRBV28
cdr3_length: 13
j_call: TRBJ1-6
cdr3_aa: CASSFQGRSPLHF
cdr3_nt: TGTGCCAGCAGTTTCCAGGGGCGATCACCCCTCCACTTT

d_call: NA
clone_size: NA
v_call: TRBV7-2
cdr3_length: 14
j_call: TRBJ2-7
cdr3_aa: CASSQAAVSYEQYF
cdr3_nt: TGTGCCAGCAGCCAGGCGGCAGTTTCCTACGAGCAGTACTTC

d_call: NA
clone_size: NA
v_call: TRBV6-5
cdr3_length: 14
j_call: TRBJ2-7
cdr3_aa: CASSRSIGSYEQYF
cdr3_nt: TGTGCCAGCAGTCGGTCGATTGGCTCCTACGAGCAGTACTTC

d_call: TRBD2
clone_size: NA
v_call: TRBV13
cdr3_length: 18
j_call: TRBJ2-7
cdr3_aa: CASSRTGTSGKGSYEQYF
cdr3_nt: TGTGCCAGCAGTCGGACCGGGACTAGCGGGAAAGGCTCCTACGAGCAGTACTTC

d_call: NA
clone_size: NA
v_call: TRBV7-6
cdr3_length: 13
j_call: TRBJ2-7
cdr3_aa: CASSFRGGNEQYF
cdr3_nt: TGTGCCAGCAGCTTCAGGGGGGGGAACGAGCAGTACTTC

d_call: NA
clone_size: NA
v_call: TRBV5-5
cdr3_length: 13
j_call: TRBJ1-3
cdr3_aa: CASSLPMANTIYF
cdr3_nt: TGTGCCAGCAGCCTCCCTATGGCTAACACCATATATTTT

d_call: NA
clone_size: once
v_call: TRBV4-2
cdr3_length: 18
j_call: TRBJ2-7
cdr3_aa: CASSQSAGTGSGEGGQYF
cdr3_nt: TGTGCCAGCAGCCAATCCGCCGGGACAGGTAGCGGGGAAGGAGGGCAGTACTTC

d_call: TRBD1
clone_size: NA
v_call: TRBV28
cdr3_length: 13
j_call: TRBJ2-7
cdr3_aa: CASSRSTGGKQYF
cdr3_nt: TGTGCCAGCAGTCGATCGACAGGGGGCAAGCAGTACTTC

d_call: NA
clone_size: NA
v_call: TRBV7-6
cdr3_length: 15
j_call: TRBJ2-2
cdr3_aa: CASSLSALNTGELFF
cdr3_nt: TGTGCCAGCAGCTTGAGTGCCCTGAACACCGGGGAGCTGTTTTTT

d_call: TRBD2
clone_size: NA
v_call: TRBV28
cdr3_length: 16
j_call: TRBJ2-2
cdr3_aa: CASRPLAGAYTGELFF
cdr3_nt: TGTGCCAGCAGGCCCCTAGCGGGAGCTTACACCGGGGAGCTGTTTTTT

d_call: NA
clone_size: NA
v_call: TRBV7-9
cdr3_length: 15
j_call: TRBJ2-3
cdr3_aa: CASSLDGQRTDTQYF
cdr3_nt: TGTGCCAGCAGCTTAGATGGACAGCGCACAGATACGCAGTATTTT

d_call: TRBD2
clone_size: NA
v_call: TRBV5-1
cdr3_length: 17
j_call: TRBJ2-2
cdr3_aa: CASSLLGGRVDTGELFF
cdr3_nt: TGCGCCAGCAGCTTGTTAGGCGGGAGAGTCGACACCGGGGAGCTGTTTTTT

d_call: NA
clone_size: NA
v_call: TRBV28
cdr3_length: 13
j_call: TRBJ2-6
cdr3_aa: CASSSSGANVLTF
cdr3_nt: TGTGCCAGCAGTTCATCTGGGGCCAACGTCCTGACTTTC

d_call: NA
clone_size: few
v_call: TRBV28
cdr3_length: 17
j_call: TRBJ1-3
cdr3_aa: CASSPRQGPISGNTIYF
cdr3_nt: TGTGCCAGCAGTCCACGGCAGGGGCCTATCTCTGGAAACACCATATATTTT

d_call: TRBD2
clone_size: NA
v_call: TRBV7-9
cdr3_length: 16
j_call: TRBJ2-1
cdr3_aa: CASSSFRGRTYNEQFF
cdr3_nt: TGTGCCAGCAGCTCCTTTCGCGGGAGGACCTACAATGAGCAGTTCTTC

d_call: NA
clone_size: NA
v_call: TRBV2
cdr3_length: 13
j_call: TRBJ1-1
cdr3_aa: CASTVAGNTEAFF
cdr3_nt: TGTGCCAGCACGGTGGCAGGTAACACTGAAGCTTTCTTT

d_call: NA
clone_size: NA
v_call: TRBV7-2
cdr3_length: 13
j_call: TRBJ1-2
cdr3_aa: CASSLGNREGYTF
cdr3_nt: TGTGCCAGCAGCTTAGGGAACAGGGAAGGCTACACCTTC

d_call: TRBD2
clone_size: NA
v_call: TRBV11-3
cdr3_length: 13
j_call: TRBJ2-7
cdr3_aa: CASRGLAGGEQYF
cdr3_nt: TGTGCCAGCAGGGGACTAGCGGGAGGCGAGCAGTACTTC

d_call: NA
clone_size: NA
v_call: TRBV19
cdr3_length: 16
j_call: TRBJ2-1
cdr3_aa: CASSTPGTVGYNEQFF
cdr3_nt: TGTGCCAGTAGTACACCGGGGACTGTGGGGTACAATGAGCAGTTCTTC

d_call: NA
clone_size: NA
v_call: TRBV10-3
cdr3_length: 12
j_call: TRBJ1-2
cdr3_aa: CAISATGTGYTF
cdr3_nt: TGTGCCATCAGTGCTACAGGGACCGGCTACACCTTC

d_call: NA
clone_size: NA
v_call: TRBV6-1
cdr3_length: 12
j_call: TRBJ2-2
cdr3_aa: CASRILTGELFF
cdr3_nt: TGTGCCAGCAGAATACTCACCGGGGAGCTGTTTTTT

d_call: NA
clone_size: NA
v_call: TRBV18
cdr3_length: 13
j_call: TRBJ2-5
cdr3_aa: CASSPVEGETQYF
cdr3_nt: TGTGCCAGCTCACCCGTGGAGGGGGAGACCCAGTACTTC

d_call: TRBD1
clone_size: NA
v_call: TRBV28
cdr3_length: 17
j_call: TRBJ2-4
cdr3_aa: CASSELGTGLAKNIQYF
cdr3_nt: TGTGCCAGCAGCGAACTCGGGACAGGGCTAGCCAAAAACATTCAGTACTTC

d_call: NA
clone_size: NA
v_call: TRBV7-2
cdr3_length: 13
j_call: TRBJ2-5
cdr3_aa: CASSSQGGETQYF
cdr3_nt: TGTGCCAGCAGCTCCCAGGGAGGAGAGACCCAGTACTTC

d_call: TRBD1
clone_size: NA
v_call: TRBV28
cdr3_length: 18
j_call: TRBJ2-7
cdr3_aa: CASSLNGGQVGISYEQYF
cdr3_nt: TGTGCCAGCAGTCTTAACGGGGGACAGGTGGGAATCTCCTACGAGCAGTACTTC

d_call: NA
clone_size: NA
v_call: TRBV21-1
cdr3_length: 16
j_call: TRBJ2-5
cdr3_aa: CASNPVVVRPGETQYF
cdr3_nt: TGTGCCAGCAACCCCGTGGTTGTCAGGCCGGGGGAGACCCAGTACTTC

d_call: NA
clone_size: once
v_call: TRBV5-4
cdr3_length: 14
j_call: TRBJ2-2
cdr3_aa: CASSFTPGAGELFF
cdr3_nt: TGTGCCAGCAGCTTTACTCCCGGGGCCGGGGAGCTGTTTTTT

d_call: TRBD2
clone_size: NA
v_call: TRBV18
cdr3_length: 17
j_call: TRBJ2-1
cdr3_aa: CASSPPVRGSAYNEQFF
cdr3_nt: TGTGCCAGCTCACCACCCGTTCGCGGGAGTGCCTACAATGAGCAGTTCTTC

d_call: NA
clone_size: NA
v_call: TRBV5-4
cdr3_length: 15
j_call: TRBJ2-3
cdr3_aa: CASSLAEAPGYTQYF
cdr3_nt: TGTGCCAGCAGCTTGGCCGAGGCCCCCGGATATACGCAGTATTTT

d_call: NA
clone_size: NA
v_call: TRBV10-1
cdr3_length: 14
j_call: TRBJ2-7
cdr3_aa: CASSENPAYDEQYF
cdr3_nt: TGCGCCAGCAGTGAGAATCCAGCGTACGACGAGCAGTACTTC

d_call: TRBD1
clone_size: NA
v_call: TRBV7-2
cdr3_length: 15
j_call: TRBJ2-3
cdr3_aa: CASSFSRQGSDTQYF
cdr3_nt: TGTGCCAGCAGCTTCTCGAGACAGGGATCAGATACGCAGTATTTT

d_call: NA
clone_size: NA
v_call: TRBV11-3
cdr3_length: 14
j_call: TRBJ1-4
cdr3_aa: CASSLDRGSEKLFF
cdr3_nt: TGTGCCAGCAGCTTAGACAGAGGCAGTGAAAAACTGTTTTTT

d_call: NA
clone_size: NA
v_call: TRBV5-1
cdr3_length: 13
j_call: TRBJ2-2
cdr3_aa: CASTINSLGELFF
cdr3_nt: TGCGCCAGCACGATAAATTCGCTTGGGGAGCTGTTTTTT

d_call: NA
clone_size: NA
v_call: TRBV4-1
cdr3_length: 15
j_call: TRBJ2-2
cdr3_aa: CASSQEQRVTGELFF
cdr3_nt: TGCGCCAGCAGCCAAGAACAGAGGGTTACCGGGGAGCTGTTTTTT

d_call: TRBD1
clone_size: few
v_call: TRBV7-2
cdr3_length: 15
j_call: TRBJ2-2
cdr3_aa: CASSLGTGNTGELFF
cdr3_nt: TGTGCCAGCAGCTTAGGGACAGGGAACACCGGGGAGCTGTTTTTT

d_call: NA
clone_size: many
v_call: TRBV19
cdr3_length: 13
j_call: TRBJ1-1
cdr3_aa: CASTFRVGTEAFF
cdr3_nt: TGTGCCAGTACTTTTCGGGTTGGCACTGAAGCTTTCTTT

d_call: NA
clone_size: NA
v_call: TRBV6-6
cdr3_length: 15
j_call: TRBJ2-5
cdr3_aa: CASSYSDPGDETQYF
cdr3_nt: TGTGCCAGCAGTTACTCGGATCCGGGGGACGAGACCCAGTACTTC